This T cell receptor beta chain was captured in a study of early T cells in non-severe SARS-CoV-2 infection. In TCRdb, the 5' RACE reads were re-called with MiXCR into one record per CDR3 protein. The sample lists 20,000 to 30,000 distinct CDR3 sequences; 3.5% to 4.5% were seen once. The germline V gene has CDR1 MNHNS and CDR2 SASEGT. This CDR3 has 17 amino acids. The junction had 18 bases not matched to a gene; V was cut back by 7 bases and J by 8 bases. This clonotype was counted many times. This chain joins TRBV6-1 and TRBJ2-1; 9 positions agree with TRBD1. The sample taken for sequencing was whole blood. This receptor was identified in an adult who was a healthcare worker with PCR-confirmed SARS-CoV-2 infection or an uninfected control (not recorded which). CDR3 loop: CASTKLGTGTIRDEQFF. Here the CDR3 DNA reads TGTGCCAGCACCAAATTGGGGACAGGGACAATTCGGGATGAGCAGTTCTTC.